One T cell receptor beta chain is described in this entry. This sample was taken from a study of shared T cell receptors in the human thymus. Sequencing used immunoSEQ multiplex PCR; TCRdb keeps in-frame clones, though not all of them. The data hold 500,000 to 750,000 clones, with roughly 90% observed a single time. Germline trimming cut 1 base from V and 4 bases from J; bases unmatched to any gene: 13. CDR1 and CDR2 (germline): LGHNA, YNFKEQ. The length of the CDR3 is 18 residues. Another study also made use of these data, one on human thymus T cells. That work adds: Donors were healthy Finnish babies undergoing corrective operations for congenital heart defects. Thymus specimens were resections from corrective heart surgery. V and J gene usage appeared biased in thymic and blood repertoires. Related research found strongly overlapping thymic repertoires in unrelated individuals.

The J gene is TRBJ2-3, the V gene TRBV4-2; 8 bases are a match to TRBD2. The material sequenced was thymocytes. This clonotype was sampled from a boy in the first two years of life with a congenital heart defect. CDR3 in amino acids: CASSQAPPGLEYPDTQYF. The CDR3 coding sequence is TGTGCCAGCAGCCAAGCCCCTCCGGGACTAGAGTACCCAGATACGCAGTATTTT.